Following are 27 T cell receptor beta chains from one sample sequenced in a study of cytomegalovirus exposure and HLA in healthy donors. 13 Jbeta primers and 60 Vbeta primers were used for the PCR. Repertoires were generated with immunoSEQ multiplex PCR, while TCRdb's copy carries only in-frame clones and drops some. Here the sample spans some 80,000 clones, 78% being singletons. Sequences were obtained from PBMCs. The source of these receptors is a man aged 35 to 55 in good health and CMV-seronegative.

This chain uses TRBV4-2 with TRBJ2-1; 8 positions agree with TRBD2. CDR1 LGHNA and CDR2 YNFKEQ come from the germline V gene. This CDR3 spans 20 amino acids. With 0 bases clipped from V and 0 bases from J, the junction kept 13 bases outside the gene matches. This CDR3 reads CASSQDGRGADPYSYNEQFF. CDR3 coding DNA: TGTGCCAGCAGCCAAGATGGGCGGGGGGCAGACCCCTACTCCTACAATGAGCAGTTCTTC.

This chain connects TRBV29-1 to TRBJ2-1, with D possibly TRBD2 on 6 matching bases. The ends were cut back, 4 bases at V and 7 bases at J, with 14 bases in the middle. The length of the CDR3 is 13 residues. Germline lookup yields CDR1 SQVTM and CDR2 ANQGSEA. The CDR3 nucleotides are TGCAGCGTTGGGTGGGCAGGGAGGAATGAGCAGTTCTTC. This translates into CSVGWAGRNEQFF.

The V and J genes are TRBV11-3 and TRBJ1-6; D is undetermined. This CDR3 spans 14 amino acids. V lost 1 base and J 5 bases, leaving 6 bases between the germline ends. CDR1 and CDR2 from the germline V gene are SGHNT and YENEEA. The CDR3 protein is CASSLGHNNSPLHF. CDR3 coding DNA: TGTGCCAGCAGCTTAGGACACAATAATTCACCCCTCCACTTT.

The J gene is TRBJ1-5, the V gene TRBV19; 7 positions agree with TRBD1. Per germline, CDR1 LNHDA and CDR2 SQIVND (reference sequence). V shed 4 bases, J shed 0 bases, and the junction held 6 bases outside the gene matches. The CDR3 runs 16 residues. This CDR3 reads CASSKGTDYSNQPQHF. The DNA of the CDR3 is TGTGCCAGTAGTAAAGGGACAGATTATAGCAATCAGCCCCAGCATTTT.

V and J are TRBV19 and TRBJ1-6, with 11 bases that match TRBD1. Unmatched junction bases numbered 3, after V lost 2 bases and J lost 9 bases. The CDR3 loop spans 15 amino acids. Looked up from germline, CDR1 is LNHDA and CDR2 is SQIVND (reference sequence). This CDR3 is CASSISGTGGSPLHF. The CDR3 DNA is TGTGCCAGTAGTATATCCGGGACAGGGGGTTCACCCCTCCACTTT.

The sample holds a few counts of this clone. The chain joins TRBV6-1 to TRBJ2-1, with D unresolved. The germline V gene encodes CDR1 MNHNS and CDR2 SASEGT. With 5 bases removed from V and 4 bases from J, the gap between germline ends came to 15 bases. This CDR3 spans 15 amino acids. The CDR3 nucleotides read TGTGCCAGCAGTACCAACTACCCCGGATACAATGAGCAGTTCTTC. Protein product: CASSTNYPGYNEQFF.

The chain is built from TRBV2 and TRBJ2-1, with 7 nucleotides matching TRBD1. Unmatched junction bases numbered 8, after V lost 6 bases and J lost 3 bases. The V gene's germline CDR1 is SNHLY and CDR2 FYNNEI. The CDR3 is 15 residues long. The chain's CDR3 is CASSEQGQLYNEQFF. The CDR3 DNA sequence: TGTGCCAGCAGCGAACAGGGACAGCTCTACAATGAGCAGTTCTTC. The variable domain in full, with the rest retrieved from reference TRBV2 and TRBJ2-1, is EPEVTQTPSHQVTQMGQEVILRCVPISNHLYFYWYRQILGQKVEFLVSFYNNEISEKSEIFDDQFSVERPDGSNFTLKIRSTKLEDSAMYFCASSEQGQLYNEQFFGPGTRLTVL.

The V call is TRBV28, the J call TRBJ1-2; 11 bases line up with TRBD1. The CDR3 is 14 residues long. From germline, CDR1 is MDHEN and CDR2 SYDVKM. With V trimmed by 2 bases and J by 4 bases, 0 bases remained unmatched. CDR3 nucleotide sequence: TGTGCCAGCAGTTTAGGACAGGGGGCCTATGGCTACACCTTC. Translation gives CASSLGQGAYGYTF.

The chain uses TRBV30 and TRBJ2-7; maybe TRBD2 (6 bases). Deletions cut 1 base from V and 3 bases from J, with 10 bases between. Germline V gives CDR1 GTSNPN, CDR2 SVGIG (reference sequence). CDR3 size: 13 residues. The CDR3 DNA is TGTGCCTGGAGTGAGCGGGTCGTCTACGAGCAGTACTTC. Translation: CAWSERVVYEQYF.

The rearrangement links TRBV7-3 to TRBJ1-1, with D possibly being TRBD1 (6 bases). The CDR3 totals 13 residues. Deletions cut 2 bases from V and 8 bases from J, with 12 bases between. CDR1 is SGHTA and CDR2 is FQGTGA in the germline V gene. The CDR3 sequence is CASSLGTPREAFF. Here the CDR3 DNA reads TGTGCCAGCAGCTTAGGGACACCCCGGGAAGCTTTCTTT.

The chain carries TRBV2 and TRBJ2-5; 7 nucleotides match TRBD2. The ends lost 6 bases at V and 2 bases at J; junction bases unmatched: 18. Per the germline V gene, CDR1 is SNHLY and CDR2 is FYNNEI. This CDR3 is 18 amino acids long. CDR3 loop: CASSPRTGTTGNQETQYF. The CDR3 DNA reads TGTGCCAGCAGCCCTAGGACGGGGACTACCGGGAATCAAGAGACCCAGTACTTC.

V usage is TRBV9 and J usage is TRBJ2-3; 11 positions match TRBD2. The CDR3 totals 15 residues. Per the germline V gene, CDR1 is SGDLS and CDR2 is YYNGEE. V shed 5 bases, J shed 6 bases, and the junction held 8 bases outside the gene matches. Written as DNA, the CDR3 is TGTGCCAGCAGTGCCCTAGCGGGAGGACGCGATACGCAGTATTTT. Protein sequence: CASSALAGGRDTQYF.

This clone was counted only a few times. The chain links TRBV6-5 to TRBJ1-6; weak D call: TRBD1 (5 bases). In germline, CDR1 is MNHEY, CDR2 SVGAGI. V lost 6 bases and J lost 1, with 10 bases in between. This CDR3 comprises 15 residues. As DNA, the CDR3 is TGTGCCAGCAGCCTGAGACAGTCCTATAATTCACCCCTCCACTTT. It yields the protein CASSLRQSYNSPLHF.

The rearrangement joins TRBV7-3 to TRBJ2-5; 7 bases line up with TRBD2. Germline assignment: CDR1 SGHTA and CDR2 FQGTGA. CDR3 length: 15 amino acids. The ends lost 3 bases at V and 2 bases at J; junction bases unmatched: 6. Here the CDR3 reads CASSLGGTYQETQYF. The CDR3 DNA follows: TGTGCCAGCAGCTTGGGGGGGACCTATCAAGAGACCCAGTACTTC.

This clone was recorded only once. The genes are TRBV29-1 and TRBJ1-2; D remains ambiguous. Trimming took off 3 bases at V and 0 bases at J, with 5 bases between the two ends. CDR3 length: 12 residues. In germline, CDR1 is SQVTM, CDR2 ANQGSEA. CDR3 nucleotides: TGCAGCGTTGACAGGTCTAACTATGGCTACACCTTC. The encoded protein is CSVDRSNYGYTF.

V gene TRBV4-2 combines with J gene TRBJ1-1; 9 nucleotides line up with TRBD1. The CDR3 totals 16 residues. V shed 0 bases and J 2 bases; nucleotides not matched to a gene: 4. Germline V gives CDR1 LGHNA, CDR2 YNFKEQ. The CDR3 loop is CASSQDEDRGNTEAFF. DNA for the CDR3: TGTGCCAGCAGCCAAGATGAGGACAGGGGCAACACTGAAGCTTTCTTT.

This chain connects TRBV28 to TRBJ1-4; 8 bases fit TRBD1. V gave up 5 bases and J gave up 7 bases; unmatched junction bases: 12. CDR3 length equals 16 residues. Germline CDR1 MDHEN, CDR2 SYDVKM. CDR3 DNA sequence: TGTGCCAGCAGTAGAAATCAGGGGGCAAGAGGTGAAAAACTGTTTTTT. This codes for CASSRNQGARGEKLFF. Looking up the rest from reference TRBV28 and TRBJ1-4 gives the full variable domain: DVKVTQSSRYLVKRTGEKVFLECVQDMDHENMFWYRQDPGLGLRLIYFSYDVKMKEKGDIPEGYSVSREKKERFSLILESASTNQTSMYLCASSRNQGARGEKLFFGSGTQLSVL.

The chain combines TRBV28 with TRBJ1-5, with 8 nucleotides matching TRBD1. CDR1 is MDHEN and CDR2 is SYDVKM in the germline V gene. After removal of 6 bases from V and 1 base from J, the junction contained 14 bases not matched to a gene. CDR3 length: 18 residues. As DNA, the CDR3 is TGTGCCAGCAGAGCGGACAGGGAATTTTGGCTGAGCAATCAGCCCCAGCATTTT. It specifies CASRADREFWLSNQPQHF.

The V gene is TRBV2, the J gene TRBJ2-3; 15 bases line up with TRBD2. The trim removed 7 bases at V and 5 bases at J, leaving 19 bases unmatched. The CDR3 runs 20 residues. Germline V gives CDR1 SNHLY, CDR2 FYNNEI. As DNA, the CDR3 is TGTGCCAGCACCATATTTTCCGGGACTAGCGGGAGGCCACGAGGAGATACGCAGTATTTT. Its protein is CASTIFSGTSGRPRGDTQYF.

As for this clone: The DNA is left out, because the CDR3 cannot be placed on it with certainty; the CDR3 is given as TCRdb lists it. The genes are TRBV28 and TRBJ1-4; the table's D call, TRBD1, has no DNA check behind it. The CDR3 comprises 16 residues, both ends counted. Germline CDR1 and CDR2: MDHEN and SYDVKM. The CDR3 loop is CASSFGEGTGMEKLFF.

This chain links TRBV6-5 with TRBJ1-2; tentatively, D is TRBD1 (5 bases). Trimming pared 6 bases from V and 0 bases from J, leaving 14 bases between. CDR1 MNHEY and CDR2 SVGAGI come from the germline V gene. The CDR3 sequence is 15 residues long. DNA of the CDR3: TGTGCCAGCAGAAATCAGGGAATAGCTAACTATGGCTACACCTTC. Its protein is CASRNQGIANYGYTF.

The sample holds a few counts of this clone. The rearrangement uses TRBV19 and TRBJ2-1, with 7 nucleotides matching TRBD1. V trimming: 4 bases; J trimming: 6 bases; junction bases outside the gene matches: 6. The germline CDR1 and CDR2 sequences are LNHDA and SQIVND (reference sequence). The CDR3 is made up of 14 amino acids. The CDR3 here is CASSTKTGSNEQFF. Written as DNA, the CDR3 is TGTGCCAGTAGTACAAAGACAGGGTCCAATGAGCAGTTCTTC.

V usage is TRBV18 and J usage is TRBJ1-2, with D possibly being TRBD1 (5 bases). The CDR3 consists of 14 residues. Germline lookup yields CDR1 KGHSH and CDR2 LQKENI. Deletions cut 2 bases from V and 3 bases from J, with 10 bases between. The CDR3 coding sequence is TGTGCCAGCTCACCATCTGGGGGGGACTATGGCTACACCTTC. It yields the protein CASSPSGGDYGYTF.

CDR3 sequence: CASSLLAGRAGTGELFF. The CDR3 nucleotides read TGTGCCAGCAGTTTACTAGCGGGACGTGCTGGTACCGGGGAGCTGTTTTTT. This sequence joins TRBV28 and TRBJ2-2, with 9 positions matching TRBD2. V shed 2 bases, J shed 5 bases, and the junction held 9 bases outside the gene matches. The length of the CDR3 is 17 residues. Germline CDR1 and CDR2: MDHEN and SYDVKM.

The rearrangement links TRBV19 to TRBJ1-3; weak D call: TRBD1 (5 bases). The CDR3 extends over 14 amino acids. The germline V gene encodes CDR1 LNHDA and CDR2 SQIVND (reference sequence). Trimming cost V 3 bases and J 2 bases, with 8 bases left between them. The CDR3: CASSIGTAGNTIYF. The CDR3 DNA sequence: TGTGCCAGTAGTATCGGGACTGCTGGAAACACCATATATTTT.

Comments on this clone: Compared with germline, one end of the junction differs, possibly owing to a read error. The J gene is TRBJ2-1, the V gene TRBV7-7; 9 nucleotides agree with TRBD2. CDR3 size: 13 residues. Germline assignment: CDR1 SSHAT and CDR2 FNYEAQ (reference sequence). The CDR3 protein is CASSLAGEDEQFF. CDR3 DNA sequence: TGTGCTAGCAGCTTAGCGGGGGAGGATGAGCAGTTCTTC.

The CDR3 protein is CASTEPTGPYEQYF. In DNA, the CDR3 is TGTGCCAGCACCGAACCGACAGGACCCTACGAGCAGTACTTC. The chain is built from TRBV25-1 and TRBJ2-7; possible D gene TRBD1, 6 bases. The CDR3 consists of 14 residues. Trimming removed 7 bases from V and 2 bases from J, with 15 bases in between. Germline CDR1 is MGHDK and CDR2 is SYGVNS.